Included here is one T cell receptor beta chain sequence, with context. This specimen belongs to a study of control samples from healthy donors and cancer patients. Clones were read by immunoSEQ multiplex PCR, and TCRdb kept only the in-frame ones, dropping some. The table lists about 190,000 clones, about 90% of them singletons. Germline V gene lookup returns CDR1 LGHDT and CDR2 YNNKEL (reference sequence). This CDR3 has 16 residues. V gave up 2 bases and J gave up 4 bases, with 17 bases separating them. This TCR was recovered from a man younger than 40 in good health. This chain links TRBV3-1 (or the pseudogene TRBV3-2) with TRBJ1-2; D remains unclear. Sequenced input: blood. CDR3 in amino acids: CASSQSLQPTLYGYTF. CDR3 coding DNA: TGTGCCAGCAGCCAAAGTCTACAGCCCACTCTCTATGGCTACACCTTC.